The 9 T cell receptor beta chains presented below share a single source sample, sequenced in a study of shared clonotypes between healthy human individuals. Profiled with immunoSEQ multiplex PCR; TCRdb holds only in-frame clones, not every one. The data show under 1,100,000 clones, about four fifths seen once. The sequencing input was memory CD4+ T cells from PBMCs. Subset specified: CD45RA-negative fraction. The receptors were sampled from a man younger than 35 in good health. Some clones in this sample may be carry-over from other donors' samples.

The gene calls are TRBV15 and TRBJ2-3; TRBD2 is a possible D gene (6 bases). The CDR3 is made up of 14 amino acids. V lost 3 bases and J 4 bases, leaving 11 bases between the germline ends. Germline V gives CDR1 LNHNV, CDR2 YYDKDF (reference sequence). As DNA, the CDR3 is TGTGCCACCAGCAGGGCGGGATTGGCAGATACGCAGTATTTT. Residues: CATSRAGLADTQYF.

The chain combines TRBV29-1 with TRBJ2-7, with 7 bases lining up with TRBD2. CDR3 size: 13 residues. The trim removed 4 bases at V and 1 base at J, leaving 4 bases unmatched. Germline V gene data show CDR1 as SQVTM and CDR2 as ANQGSEA. DNA for the CDR3: TGCAGCGTTGCCCGGGGGGTTTCCTACGAGCAGTACTTC. Its translation is CSVARGVSYEQYF.

This clone was recorded at least ten times. V is TRBV5-8 and J is TRBJ1-2; D may be TRBD1 (5 bases). Germline CDR1 SGHTS, CDR2 YDEGEE. The CDR3 spans 15 residues. Between the trimmed V and J ends, which lost 0 bases and 3 bases, there was a span of 12 bases. CDR3 sequence reads: CASSLGGARDYGYTF. CDR3 nucleotide sequence: TGTGCCAGCAGCTTGGGCGGGGCCCGTGACTATGGCTACACCTTC.

The chain couples TRBV5-8 to TRBJ2-1; TRBD2 matches at 8 bases. Germline V gives CDR1 SGHTS, CDR2 YDEGEE. This CDR3 comprises 15 residues. Trimming at V came to 5 bases and at J to 2 bases, leaving 6 bases not matched to a gene. CDR3 bases: TGTGCCAGCAGTACCGGGAGGGCCGCCTACAATGAGCAGTTCTTC. Translated: CASSTGRAAYNEQFF.

The chain combines TRBV9 with TRBJ1-5; tentative D call: TRBD1 (6 bases). The V gene lost 0 bases and the J gene lost 4 bases, with 17 bases spanning the gap. This CDR3 is built from 17 residues. Germline loops: CDR1 SGDLS, CDR2 YYNGEE. CDR3 sequence (DNA): TGTGCCAGCAGCGTAGGATGGGGGCAGGGGCCGAATCAGCCCCAGCATTTT. Protein product: CASSVGWGQGPNQPQHF.

This rearrangement joins TRBV4-2 to TRBJ2-7, with TRBD2 matching over 8 bases. The CDR3 length is 16 residues. Losses at the gene ends were 1 base for V and 6 bases for J; bases not matched to a gene: 11. Looked up from germline, CDR1 is LGHNA and CDR2 is YNFKEQ. The CDR3 nucleotides are TGTGCCAGCAGCCAAGGGATGCTGAGCGGGAGCGGCGAGCAGTACTTC. The encoded protein is CASSQGMLSGSGEQYF.

The chain employs TRBV30 and TRBJ2-1; a weak D match, TRBD2 (5 bases). The V end was cut by 6 bases, the J end by 9 bases, with 24 bases between. The CDR3 spans 15 residues. The germline CDR1 and CDR2 sequences are GTSNPN and SVGIG (reference sequence). The CDR3, as DNA: TGTGCCTGTCGGCCGGGTGCTAACTCTGGAGGTGAGCAGTTCTTC. This gives the protein CACRPGANSGGEQFF.

The table lists this clone with a count of one. The V and J genes are TRBV10-3 and TRBJ1-1; TRBD1 might be the D (5 bases). This CDR3 comprises 16 residues. The V gene's germline CDR1 is ENHRY and CDR2 SYGVKD. The V end was cut by 2 bases, the J end by 0 bases, with 13 bases between. The DNA of the CDR3 is TGTGCCATCAGTGAGACCCAGGGACCGATGAACACTGAAGCTTTCTTT. Translated: CAISETQGPMNTEAFF.

The genes are TRBV25-1 and TRBJ2-7; TRBD2 aligns across 10 bases. This CDR3 has 13 residues. CDR1 is MGHDK and CDR2 is SYGVNS in the germline V gene. V was clipped by 6 bases and J by 5 bases; unmatched bases: 4. This CDR3 reads CASRVAGGNEQYF. In DNA form, the CDR3 reads TGTGCCAGCAGGGTAGCGGGAGGCAACGAGCAGTACTTC.